Each of the 32 T cell receptor beta chains below was sequenced from the same sample in a study of tissue T cells after allogeneic stem cell transplantation (dated by TCRdb to 2021 to 2024). Libraries were constructed by the immunoSEQ multiplex PCR assay. TCRdb's version of the immuneACCESS table is confined to in-frame rearrangements and falls short of the full clone set. An unresolved V gene accounts for under half of the shortfall where checked; the remainder is of unknown origin. The sample includes some 8,000 clones, with roughly a third observed a single time. The top ten clonotypes cover over 2.5% of the sample. According to the study, the label for this sample's time point signals: mouse harvest day 14 after allogeneic transplant. Each mouse graft, delivered by tail vein injection, combined 10^6 splenic CD5+ T cells with 10^7 T-cell-depleted bone marrow cells. The sequencing sample was made of skin. All receptors come from a female BALB/c mouse given C57BL/6 T cells with graft-versus-host disease after an allogeneic hematopoietic cell transplant.

A remark on this clone: The listed genes are named as in mouse. The read finishes 1 residue shy of the CDR3 end, and the germline J gene is used to complete it. The chain is built from TRBV23 and TRBJ2-3. CDR3 length: 14 amino acids. From germline, CDR1 is KGHTA and CDR2 FQNQQP. CDR3 sequence reads: CSSSQFRATETLYF. CDR3 DNA, as far as it was read: TGCTCCAGCAGTCAATTCCGGGCCACAGAAACGCTGTAT.

Note on this clone: Gene labels here are mouse ones. The read terminates 1 residue before the CDR3 end, so the remaining end is supplied by the germline J gene. V gene TRBV20 combines with J gene TRBJ2-4; no reliable D call. The CDR3 contains 13 residues. Germline-derived CDR1 and CDR2 are GFQATS and STVNSAI. Trimming shortened V by 2 bases and J by 3 bases, and 9 bases separated the two germline ends. CDR3 bases read: TGTGGTGCTAGGACGGCAGGACAAAACACCTTGTAC. Translated, it gives CGARTAGQNTLY. The CDR3 in its entirety is CGARTAGQNTLYF. Based on the CDR3 plus reference TRBV20 and TRBJ2-4, the full variable domain is GALVYQYPRRTICKSGTSMRMECQAVGFQATSVAWYRQSPQKTFELIALSTVNSAIKYEQNFTQEKFPISHPNLSFSSMTVLNAYLEDRGLYLCGARTAGQNTLYFGAGTRLSVL.

This clone is categorized as large. The gene names here belong to mouse. Read sequence stops 1 residue before the CDR3 end, and the germline J gene provides the missing end. The chain employs TRBV29 and TRBJ1-5; TRBD1 might be the D (5 bases). The CDR3 is 12 residues long. Germline V gene sequence: CDR1 MSHET, CDR2 SYDVDS. Trimming pared 2 bases from V and 9 bases from J, leaving 8 bases between. Here the CDR3 reads CASSLEGWAPLF. Partial CDR3 DNA: TGTGCTAGCAGTTTAGAGGGGTGGGCTCCGCTT.

Remarks on this clone: The genes and germline here are from mouse. With the read ending 1 residue before the CDR3 end, the germline J gene is used to fill in that end. This chain joins TRBV12-2 and TRBJ1-4, with TRBD1 identical over 9 bases. CDR1 SGHLS and CDR2 HYDKME come from the germline V gene. Trimming cost V 0 bases and J 1 base; bases outside gene matches: 2. The CDR3 extends over 16 amino acids. CDR3 DNA (partial): TGTGCCAGCTCTCTCGACAGGGGGGGTTCCAACGAAAGATTATTT. Protein sequence: CASSLDRGGSNERLF. The complete CDR3 protein is CASSLDRGGSNERLFF.

The table lists this clone with a few counts. Gene names are mouse gene names. The read ends 1 residue shy of where the CDR3 ends; the end is completed using the germline J gene. V and J are TRBV23 and TRBJ2-4; TRBD2 is taken as the D call from the table, unchecked against the DNA. Germline values: CDR1 KGHTA, CDR2 FQNQQP. The CDR3 sequence is 15 residues long. CDR3 residues: CSSSQSRTGENTLYF. The sequenced part of the CDR3 DNA is TGCTCCAGCAGTCAATCAAGGACTGGTGAAAACACCTTGTAC.

Concerning this clone itself: Genes here carry mouse names. Read data end 1 residue before the CDR3 end; the end is taken from the germline J gene. This sequence joins TRBV26 and TRBJ1-4, with D tentatively TRBD1 (6 bases). V dropped 6 bases and J dropped 2 bases, with 10 bases sitting between them. The CDR3 is 14 amino acids. Looked up from germline, CDR1 is KGHPV and CDR2 is FQNQEV (reference sequence). The CDR3 bases that were read are TGTGCCAGCAGACCACAGGGCTCCAACGAAAGATTATTT. This translates into CASRPQGSNERLF. The entire CDR3 is CASRPQGSNERLFF.

Details on this clone: Each gene name is a mouse one. The DNA ends 1 residue before the CDR3 does, and the rest of the CDR3 is filled in from the germline J gene. The V and J genes are TRBV26 and TRBJ1-2, with 8 bases that match TRBD1. The CDR3 spans 15 residues. The germline gives CDR1 KGHPV, CDR2 FQNQEV (reference sequence). Trimming removed 4 bases from V and 0 bases from J; junction bases left unmatched: 4. The covered CDR3 bases are TGTGCCAGCAGTCAACCAGGGGGCGCAAACTCCGACTACACC. It yields the protein CASSQPGGANSDYT. The CDR3 in its entirety is CASSQPGGANSDYTF.

Concerning this clone: Each gene name is a mouse one. The sequenced fragment ends 1 residue before the CDR3 boundary, so the rest is inferred from the germline J gene. The rearrangement uses TRBV16 and TRBJ1-1; D is possibly TRBD1 (6 bases). Trimming took off 0 bases at V and 10 bases at J, with 12 bases between the two ends. Germline CDR1 reads SGHSA; CDR2 reads FRNQAP. This CDR3 is 13 amino acids long. The CDR3 reads CASSLDPGGGVFF. The CDR3 bases that were read are TGTGCAAGCAGCTTAGATCCAGGAGGGGGAGTCTTC.

Concerning this clone: Each gene name is a mouse one. The observed sequence ends 1 residue before the CDR3 terminus, with the missing tail filled in from the germline J gene. V is TRBV23 and J is TRBJ2-4. The CDR3 covers 14 residues. The germline gives CDR1 KGHTA, CDR2 FQNQQP. CDR3 DNA, as far as it was read: TGCTCCAGCAGTCAGTGGGCTAGTCAAAACACCTTGTAC. This sequence encodes CSSSQWASQNTLY. The entire CDR3 reads CSSSQWASQNTLYF.

This clone was picked up one time. Gene names are mouse gene names. Read data end 1 residue before the CDR3 end; the end is taken from the germline J gene. V gene TRBV14 combines with J gene TRBJ1-2; 8 bases map to TRBD1. The CDR3 covers 14 residues. Germline V CDR1 and CDR2: SGHDT, FRDEAV. With V trimmed by 5 bases and J by 0 bases, 3 bases remained unmatched. CDR3 protein: CASSLQGANSDYTF. The CDR3 bases that were read are TGTGCCAGCAGCCTACAGGGGGCAAACTCCGACTACACC. The full variable domain, with the rest looked up from reference TRBV14 and TRBJ1-2, is EAGVTQSPRYAVLQEGQAVSFWCDPISGHDTLYWYQQPRDQGPQLLVYFRDEAVIDNSQLPSDRFSAVRPKGTNSTLKIQSAKQGDTATYLCASSLQGANSDYTFGSGTRLLVI.

With regard to this clone: Mouse names are used for the genes. The read stops 1 residue short of the end of the CDR3; the missing end is completed from the germline J gene. The J gene is TRBJ2-1, the V gene TRBV3; D may be TRBD1 or TRBD2 (5 bases each). Germline V gene data show CDR1 as SNHLY and CDR2 as FYNGKV (reference sequence). With 5 bases removed from V and 1 base from J, the gap between germline ends came to 12 bases. The length of the CDR3 is 15 residues. The CDR3 sequence: CASSPRGGNYAEQFF. Incomplete CDR3 DNA: TGTGCCAGCAGCCCCCGGGGCGGGAACTATGCTGAGCAGTTC.

This clone is medium-sized. The genes are named according to mouse. The covered CDR3 bases are TGTGCAAGCAGCTTAGACAGGGTTGAACAGTAC. Translation: CASSLDRVEQY. The whole CDR3 reads CASSLDRVEQYF. The chain couples TRBV16 to TRBJ2-7; tentative D call: TRBD1 (5 bases). The read comes to an end 1 residue before the CDR3 does, leaving the germline J gene to fill in the end. This CDR3 comprises 12 residues. In germline, CDR1 is SGHSA, CDR2 FRNQAP. V gave up 0 bases and J gave up 6 bases, with 6 bases separating them. The variable domain in full, completed from reference TRBV16 and TRBJ2-7, reads NAGVIQTPRHKVTGKGQEATLWCEPISGHSAVFWYRQTIVQGLEFLTYFRNQAPIDDSGMPKERFSAQMPNQSHSTLKIQSTQPQDSAVYLCASSLDRVEQYFGPGTRLTVL.

Worth noting for this clone: Gene names and germline match the mouse. The read is 1 residue too short to cover the CDR3 end, so that end is filled in from the germline J gene. The chain employs TRBV4 and TRBJ2-4; a weak D match, TRBD1 (6 bases). This CDR3 region has 17 residues. Trimming removed 4 bases from V and 5 bases from J, with 22 bases in between. Germline V gives CDR1 LGHDT, CDR2 YNNKQL (reference sequence). The CDR3 reads CASSSLRDIAPRNTLYF. The sequenced CDR3 bases are TGTGCCAGCAGCTCTCTCCGGGACATAGCTCCGAGAAACACCTTGTAC.

Turning to this clone: Genes and germline come from the mouse. The read halts 1 residue ahead of the CDR3 end, with the missing end drawn from the germline J gene. The same CDR3 is also encoded by other DNA sequences in this sample. The chain joins TRBV26 to TRBJ2-4; 10 bases are a match to TRBD2. The CDR3 loop spans 14 amino acids. J gave up 4 bases and V 3 bases, and 1 base lay outside the gene matches. From germline, CDR1 is KGHPV and CDR2 FQNQEV (reference sequence). The part of the CDR3 DNA that was read is TGTGCCAGCAGTCTCGGACTGGGGGAAAACACCTTGTAC. Translating it yields CASSLGLGENTLY. The full CDR3 is CASSLGLGENTLYF.

Of note for this clone: Gene names and germline refer to mouse. Read coverage stops 1 residue before the CDR3 terminus; the germline J gene supplies the remainder. This chain connects TRBV13-1 to TRBJ2-5, with D tentatively TRBD1 (5 bases). V shed 0 bases and J shed 2 bases, with 7 bases lying between them. Germline V gene data show CDR1 as NSHNY and CDR2 as SYGAGN. The CDR3 length is 14 residues. The sequenced part of the CDR3 DNA is TGTGCCAGCAGTGATGGAGACAGCCAAGACACCCAGTAC. This gives the protein CASSDGDSQDTQY. The CDR3 reads in full as CASSDGDSQDTQYF.

Note on this clone: Mouse names are used for the genes. The read gets to within 1 residue of the CDR3 end, and the germline J gene fills in the rest. V and J are TRBV19 and TRBJ2-5, with D perhaps TRBD2 (6 bases). The V gene lost 7 bases and the J gene lost 0 bases, with 6 bases spanning the gap. This CDR3 is built from 12 residues. Germline lookup yields CDR1 FNHDT and CDR2 SITEND (reference sequence). CDR3 loop: CASGGNQDTQYF. The sequenced part of the CDR3 DNA is TGTGCCAGCGGGGGGAACCAAGACACCCAGTAC.

In the case of this clone: Gene names denote mouse genes. The sequence runs out 1 residue before the end of the CDR3; the remainder is reconstructed from the germline J gene. The V and J genes are TRBV2 and TRBJ2-7; D remains ambiguous. This CDR3 is built from 12 residues. V gave up 2 bases and J gave up 4 bases, with 6 bases separating them. Germline CDR1 reads LGHNA; CDR2 reads YSYQKL. The CDR3 is CASSQQGYEQYF. The part of the CDR3 DNA that was read is TGTGCCAGCAGCCAACAAGGATATGAACAGTAC.

Of note for this clone: Gene names are mouse gene names. The sequenced CDR3 bases are TGCTCCAGCAGTCAACGGGGAAACACCTTGTAC. Amino acids: CSSSQRGNTLY. The whole CDR3 sequence reads CSSSQRGNTLYF. This rearrangement joins TRBV23 to TRBJ2-4. Read coverage stops 1 residue before the CDR3 terminus; the germline J gene supplies the remainder. The V gene's germline CDR1 is KGHTA and CDR2 FQNQQP. The CDR3 sequence is 12 residues long.

In this sample, this clone turned up once. The gene names here belong to mouse. The CDR3 end is not reached by the read, which stops 1 residue before it; the germline J gene fills it in. This chain links TRBV15 with TRBJ2-7; 10 nucleotides line up with TRBD2. The CDR3 sequence is 13 residues long. Unmatched junction bases numbered 5, after V lost 6 bases and J lost 6 bases. Germline V gives CDR1 SGHND, CDR2 FRSKSL. The CDR3 sequence: CASSPGGALEQYF. The CDR3 bases that were read are TGTGCCAGCAGCCCTGGGGGGGCGCTTGAACAGTAC. The full variable domain, rest sourced from reference TRBV15 and TRBJ2-7, is DAGVTQTPRHEVAEKGQTIILKCEPVSGHNDLFWYRQTKIQGLELLSYFRSKSLMEDGGAFKDRFKAEMLNSSFSTLKIQPTEPKDSAVYLCASSPGGALEQYFGPGTRLTVL.

Worth noting for this clone: Mouse gene names and germline throughout. The CDR3 goes on 1 residue after the read ends, and that part is filled in from the germline J gene. The chain recombines TRBV13-1 with TRBJ2-5, with D unresolved. Germline V gene lookup returns CDR1 NSHNY and CDR2 SYGAGN. The CDR3 contains 11 residues. The V and J ends lost 3 bases and 4 bases respectively, with 3 bases between them. CDR3 bases read: TGTGCCAGCAGTGGAAAAGACACCCAGTAC. It codes for CASSGKDTQY. The CDR3 as a whole reads CASSGKDTQYF.

Notes on this clone: The germline gene is not matched at one end of the junction; a read error may be the cause. Here the gene names and germline are mouse. The read terminates 1 residue before the CDR3 end, so the remaining end is supplied by the germline J gene. This chain links TRBV20 with TRBJ2-3; 9 bases fit TRBD2. This CDR3 spans 14 amino acids. Germline assignment: CDR1 GFQATS and CDR2 STVNSAI. CDR3 loop: CGAITGGRAKTLYF. Partial CDR3 DNA: TGTGGTGCTATAACTGGGGGGCGTGCAAAAACGCTGTAT.

This clone occurred a few times. Gene and germline names: mouse. The read gets to within 1 residue of the CDR3 end, and the germline J gene fills in the rest. V gene TRBV1 combines with J gene TRBJ2-4; a possible D gene is TRBD1 (5 bases). This CDR3 spans 14 amino acids. Per germline, CDR1 NSQYPW and CDR2 LRSPGD (reference sequence). V was shortened by 4 bases and J by 5 bases, with 13 bases between the two germline ends. The CDR3 bases that were read are TGCACCTGCAGTGTCCTTCAGGGATTAAACACCTTGTAC. Protein product: CTCSVLQGLNTLY. The entire CDR3 sequence reads CTCSVLQGLNTLYF.

This clone has only a few counts. Gene and germline names: mouse. The read finishes 1 residue shy of the CDR3 end, and the germline J gene is used to complete it. V is TRBV26 and J is TRBJ1-3; D is ambiguous. The germline V and J ends were trimmed by 0 bases and 1 base, with 1 base remaining between them. Germline CDR1 is KGHPV and CDR2 is FQNQEV (reference sequence). CDR3 size: 13 residues. CDR3 sequence reads: CASSLSSGNTLYF. The sequenced part of the CDR3 DNA is TGTGCCAGCAGTCTGTCGTCTGGAAATACGCTCTAT.

This clone was seen a handful of times. Gene labels here are mouse ones. The sequenced fragment ends 1 residue before the CDR3 boundary, so the rest is inferred from the germline J gene. The chain recombines TRBV1 with TRBJ1-3; 12 positions match TRBD1. CDR1 is NSQYPW and CDR2 is LRSPGD in the germline V gene (reference sequence). The CDR3 runs 16 residues. Losses at the gene ends were 4 bases for V and 3 bases for J; bases not matched to a gene: 4. The CDR3 sequence is CTCSVRDRGHGNTLYF. The sequenced CDR3 bases are TGCACCTGCAGTGTCCGGGACAGGGGGCATGGAAATACGCTCTAT.

This clone was picked up one time. Gene names refer to mouse genes. Sequencing ends 1 residue short of the CDR3 end; the germline J gene provides the rest. V is TRBV31 and J is TRBJ2-7; TRBD2 agrees at 7 bases. This CDR3 contains 14 residues. V shed 0 bases and J 2 bases; nucleotides not matched to a gene: 4. Germline V CDR1 and CDR2: GKSSPN, SITVG. The CDR3 loop reads CAWSLIWGTYEQYF. The sequenced part of the CDR3 DNA is TGTGCCTGGAGTCTCATCTGGGGGACCTATGAACAGTAC.

As to this clone: Mouse names are used for the genes. The read comes to an end 1 residue before the CDR3 does, leaving the germline J gene to fill in the end. The rearrangement links TRBV26 to TRBJ2-7; D is possibly TRBD2 (7 bases). CDR1 KGHPV and CDR2 FQNQEV come from the germline V gene (reference sequence). The V end was cut by 1 base, the J end by 6 bases, with 10 bases between. The length of the CDR3 is 13 residues. The CDR3 sequence: CASSLWGASEQYF. The CDR3 DNA, read in part, is TGTGCCAGCAGTCTGTGGGGGGCTTCTGAACAGTAC.

In its sample, this clone was seen a few times. Gene and germline names: mouse. Coverage ceases 1 residue before the CDR3 finishes, and the germline J gene fills in the end. The V call is TRBV26, the J call TRBJ1-1; D perhaps matches TRBD1 (5 bases). V was cut by 6 bases and J by 3 bases, with 11 bases left in between. In germline, CDR1 is KGHPV, CDR2 FQNQEV (reference sequence). There are 13 residues in the CDR3. The sequenced part of the CDR3 DNA is TGTGCCAGCAGCCCTGGGACGGACACAGAAGTCTTC. Protein: CASSPGTDTEVF. The CDR3 in full is CASSPGTDTEVFF.

As regards this clone: Gene names refer to mouse genes. The CDR3 end falls 1 residue outside the read, so it is completed with the germline J gene. The rearrangement uses TRBV13-1 and TRBJ2-4; 11 nucleotides match TRBD2. V was clipped by 4 bases and J by 4 bases; unmatched bases: 2. The CDR3 runs to 14 residues. Germline V gives CDR1 NSHNY, CDR2 SYGAGN. This CDR3 reads CASSLTGGENTLYF. Incomplete CDR3 DNA: TGTGCCAGCAGTCTGACTGGGGGGGAAAACACCTTGTAC.

This clone is categorized as medium-sized. Gene names and germline refer to mouse. The missing CDR3 end, 1 residue past where the read stops, is filled in from the germline J gene. The V and J genes are TRBV23 and TRBJ2-4. CDR3 length: 12 residues. Germline V gene sequence: CDR1 KGHTA, CDR2 FQNQQP. Here the CDR3 reads CSSSQGQNTLYF. The sequenced CDR3 bases are TGCTCCAGCAGTCAAGGTCAAAACACCTTGTAC.

As regards this clone: The genes are named according to mouse. The missing CDR3 end, 1 residue past where the read stops, is filled in from the germline J gene. The chain joins TRBV20 to TRBJ2-7; D is unclear. V shed 3 bases and J shed 3 bases, with 6 bases lying between them. The CDR3 is 11 residues long. The germline V gene encodes CDR1 GFQATS and CDR2 STVNSAI. The part of the CDR3 DNA that was read is TGTGGTGCTAGAGAAGGCTATGAACAGTAC. It is translated as CGAREGYEQY. The entire CDR3 protein is CGAREGYEQYF. The full variable domain, in which reference TRBV20 and TRBJ2-7 provide the parts outside the CDR3, is GALVYQYPRRTICKSGTSMRMECQAVGFQATSVAWYRQSPQKTFELIALSTVNSAIKYEQNFTQEKFPISHPNLSFSSMTVLNAYLEDRGLYLCGAREGYEQYFGPGTRLTVL.

This clone was detected once. The genes and germline here are from mouse. The CDR3 extends 1 residue past the end of the read, so its final part is completed from the germline J gene. The chain employs TRBV26 and TRBJ2-2; no definite D call. Germline V gene data show CDR1 as KGHPV and CDR2 as FQNQEV (reference sequence). The V and J ends lost 0 bases and 4 bases respectively, with 9 bases between them. This CDR3 has 15 residues. CDR3 region: CASSLSAVGTGQLYF. Incomplete CDR3 DNA: TGTGCCAGCAGTCTGTCGGCAGTGGGCACCGGGCAGCTCTAC.

About this clone itself: Genes and germline are mouse. The CDR3 end falls 1 residue outside the read, so it is completed with the germline J gene. This chain uses TRBV13-2 with TRBJ2-3; 12 bases align to TRBD1. The V segment lost 5 bases and the J segment 0 bases; nucleotides outside the gene matches: 7. The CDR3 is 17 amino acids. CDR1 and CDR2 from the germline V gene are NNHNN and SYGAGS (reference sequence). CDR3 DNA, as far as it was read: TGTGCCAGCGGGCCTCCGGGACAGGGGGCTAGTGCAGAAACGCTGTAT. Its protein product is CASGPPGQGASAETLY. The full CDR3 protein is CASGPPGQGASAETLYF.